These 3 T cell receptor beta chains originate from one sample sequenced in a study of T cells in localized non-small cell lung cancer. Clones were read by immunoSEQ multiplex PCR, and TCRdb kept only the in-frame ones, dropping some. In the table there are tens of thousands of clones, approximately 87% of which are singletons. The sequencing here drew on PBMCs, taken before any cancer treatment. The receptors come from a man between 40 and 70 years old with stage II lung adenocarcinoma.

The V call is TRBV14, the J call TRBJ2-7; 9 bases line up with TRBD2. CDR1 is SGHDN and CDR2 is FVKESK in the germline V gene. This CDR3 has 17 residues. Trimming cost V 5 bases and J 7 bases; bases outside gene matches: 18. The CDR3 DNA sequence: TGTGCCAGCAGCAGGGGGAAGAGGCTAGCGGGGCTGGGAGAGCAGTACTTC. Encoded protein: CASSRGKRLAGLGEQYF.

J is TRBJ1-2 and V is TRBV4-1; 7 bases are shared with TRBD1. CDR3 length: 14 amino acids. J lost 2 bases, V lost 1 base, and 1 base had no gene match. Germline CDR1 MGHRA, CDR2 YSYEKL. The CDR3 coding sequence is TGCGCCAGCAGCCAAGTGGGACAGAACTATGGCTACACCTTC. This gives the protein CASSQVGQNYGYTF.

V and J are TRBV19 and TRBJ2-7; D is uncertain. The CDR3 covers 12 residues. Germline values: CDR1 LNHDA, CDR2 SQIVND (reference sequence). Between the trimmed V and J ends, which lost 3 bases and 3 bases, there was a span of 6 bases. CDR3 sequence: CASSINRYEQYF. CDR3 bases: TGTGCCAGTAGTATTAACCGCTACGAGCAGTACTTC.